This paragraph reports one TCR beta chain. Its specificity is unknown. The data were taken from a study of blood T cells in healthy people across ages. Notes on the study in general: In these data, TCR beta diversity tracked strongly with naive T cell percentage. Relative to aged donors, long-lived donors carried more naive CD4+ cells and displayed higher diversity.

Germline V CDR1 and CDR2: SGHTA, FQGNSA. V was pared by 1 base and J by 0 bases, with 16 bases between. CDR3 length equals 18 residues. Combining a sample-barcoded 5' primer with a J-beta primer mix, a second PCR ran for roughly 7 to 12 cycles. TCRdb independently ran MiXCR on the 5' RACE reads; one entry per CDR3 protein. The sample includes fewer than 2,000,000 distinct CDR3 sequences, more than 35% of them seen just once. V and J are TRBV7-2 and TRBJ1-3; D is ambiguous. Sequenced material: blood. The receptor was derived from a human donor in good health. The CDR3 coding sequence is TGTGCCAGCAGCTTAGGTGGGGTCACGGGTTTCTCTGGAAACACCATATATTTT. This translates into CASSLGGVTGFSGNTIYF.